Listed here are 8 T cell receptor beta chains from one sample, sequenced in a study of cytomegalovirus exposure and HLA in healthy donors. The PCR contained 60 Vbeta and 13 Jbeta primers. Assay used: immunoSEQ multiplex PCR; TCRdb lists only in-frame clones, some missing. The specimen's table records approximately 80,000 clones. The material sequenced was PBMCs. These TCRs come from a young man in good health and CMV-seropositive.

The chain is built from TRBV5-1 and TRBJ1-5; D may be TRBD1 (6 bases). Germline values: CDR1 SGHRS, CDR2 YFSETQ. Trimming left V 4 bases short and J 7 bases short, with 21 bases between. This CDR3 spans 16 amino acids. CDR3 protein: CASSPGGGGLGQPQHF. The CDR3 coding sequence is TGCGCCAGCAGCCCAGGTGGGGGGGGGCTGGGGCAGCCCCAGCATTTT. The full variable domain, rest sourced from reference TRBV5-1 and TRBJ1-5, is KAGVTQTPRYLIKTRGQQVTLSCSPISGHRSVSWYQQTPGQGLQFLFEYFSETQRNKGNFPGRFSGRQFSNSRSEMNVSTLELGDSALYLCASSPGGGGLGQPQHFGDGTRLSIL.

This chain uses TRBV28 with TRBJ2-7, with D perhaps matching TRBD2 (5 bases). Germline values: CDR1 MDHEN, CDR2 SYDVKM. V dropped 2 bases and J dropped 6 bases, with 14 bases sitting between them. The CDR3 has 14 amino acids. The CDR3: CASSLTAKRREQYF. The CDR3 DNA reads as TGTGCCAGCAGTTTAACGGCTAAGCGGCGCGAGCAGTACTTC.

The CDR3 DNA reads TGTGCCAGCAGTCTCTGGGCTGTGAATCAGCCCCAGCATTTT. It codes for CASSLWAVNQPQHF. The rearrangement uses TRBV6-1 and TRBJ1-5; D uncertain. The germline V and J ends were trimmed by 5 bases and 4 bases, with 12 bases remaining between them. The CDR3 length is 14 residues. Germline V gives CDR1 MNHNS, CDR2 SASEGT.

V and J are TRBV5-1 and TRBJ1-2, with D hard to call. The V gene lost 3 bases and the J gene lost 0 bases, with 12 bases spanning the gap. The germline V gene has CDR1 SGHRS and CDR2 YFSETQ. The CDR3 is 15 residues long. The CDR3 here is CASSSHGNPNYGYTF. As DNA, the CDR3 is TGCGCCAGCAGCTCCCACGGTAATCCTAACTATGGCTACACCTTC.

This chain joins TRBV6-1 and TRBJ2-1; D ambiguous. Germline loops: CDR1 MNHNS, CDR2 SASEGT. Between the trimmed V and J ends, which lost 8 bases and 4 bases, there was a span of 12 bases. The CDR3 runs 13 residues. CDR3 amino acids: CASLSSGYNEQFF. CDR3 coding DNA: TGTGCCAGCCTCTCTTCGGGTTACAATGAGCAGTTCTTC.

For the CDR3, the DNA is TGTGCCAGCGGACCCTACAGGGGAAAGGTCGAGCAGTACTTC. It yields the protein CASGPYRGKVEQYF. This chain uses TRBV4-2 with TRBJ2-7; 7 bases align to TRBD1. Germline V lookup: CDR1 LGHNA, CDR2 YNFKEQ. This CDR3 is built from 14 residues. The ends lost 8 bases at V and 6 bases at J; junction bases unmatched: 13.

The rearrangement uses TRBV4-1 and TRBJ1-1; D is possibly TRBD1 (5 bases). CDR1 and CDR2 from the germline V gene are MGHRA and YSYEKL. Trimming pared 0 bases from V and 0 bases from J, leaving 8 bases between. CDR3 length: 15 amino acids. The DNA for the CDR3 is TGCGCCAGCAGCCAAGAGGCAGGGTTGAACACTGAAGCTTTCTTT. It translates to CASSQEAGLNTEAFF.

The chain is built from TRBV7-9 and TRBJ2-2, with D possibly TRBD2 on 5 matching bases. Trimming took off 1 base at V and 5 bases at J, with 14 bases between the two ends. The germline V gene has CDR1 SEHNR and CDR2 FQNEAQ (reference sequence). This CDR3 has 16 amino acids. The CDR3 bases are TGTGCCAGCAGCTTAGGGCACGGACTCCCGACCGGGGAGCTGTTTTTT. This sequence encodes CASSLGHGLPTGELFF.